The clone carrying this TCR beta chain was detected a few times. MiXCR, applied by TCRdb to the 5' RACE reads, yields one record per CDR3 protein. The sample holds 1.5 million to 2 million distinct CDR3 sequences, under 35% seen once. These data originate in a study of identical twins. The CDR3 sequence is 17 residues long. Trimming pared 3 bases from V and 1 base from J, leaving 16 bases between. This sequence joins TRBV12-3 or TRBV12-4 and TRBJ2-1; D is unresolved. The sequence was obtained from a newborn girl in good health. The sample taken for sequencing was cord blood. The DNA for the CDR3 is TGTGCCAGCAGTTTCTTGGGTTTGGCGAAATCCTACAATGAGCAGTTCTTC. Its translation: CASSFLGLAKSYNEQFF.